This TCR beta chain is drawn from a study of blood T cell repertoires in COVID-19. Study in general: Acute and convalescent COVID-19 specimens originated in the United States, Italy and Spain. Sample material is recorded as cDNA or gDNA derived from T cells, B-cell-depleted T cells, or PBMCs.

Germline V lookup: CDR1 LGHDT, CDR2 YNNKEL (reference sequence). The CDR3 sequence is 15 residues long. Trimming pared 0 bases from V and 5 bases from J, leaving 13 bases between. Original processing notes: By means of reference gene primer amplification, nucleated cell counts were estimated. Only in-frame clones appear in the TCRdb table, and some are missing; sequencing was by immunoSEQ multiplex PCR. V, J and clone size were drawn from that table, and D and trimming were deduced from the DNA. The profile covers approximately 28,000 clones, with roughly 80% appearing a single time and about 16% taken by the ten largest.

The chain is built from TRBV3-1 (or the pseudogene TRBV3-2) and TRBJ1-1; tentatively, D is TRBD1 (5 bases). This clonotype originated in a woman in her sixties with acute or convalescent COVID-19. The specimen was peripheral blood. The CDR3: CASSQEAGAWTEAFF. The DNA of the CDR3 is TGTGCCAGCAGCCAAGAGGCTGGGGCTTGGACTGAAGCTTTCTTT.